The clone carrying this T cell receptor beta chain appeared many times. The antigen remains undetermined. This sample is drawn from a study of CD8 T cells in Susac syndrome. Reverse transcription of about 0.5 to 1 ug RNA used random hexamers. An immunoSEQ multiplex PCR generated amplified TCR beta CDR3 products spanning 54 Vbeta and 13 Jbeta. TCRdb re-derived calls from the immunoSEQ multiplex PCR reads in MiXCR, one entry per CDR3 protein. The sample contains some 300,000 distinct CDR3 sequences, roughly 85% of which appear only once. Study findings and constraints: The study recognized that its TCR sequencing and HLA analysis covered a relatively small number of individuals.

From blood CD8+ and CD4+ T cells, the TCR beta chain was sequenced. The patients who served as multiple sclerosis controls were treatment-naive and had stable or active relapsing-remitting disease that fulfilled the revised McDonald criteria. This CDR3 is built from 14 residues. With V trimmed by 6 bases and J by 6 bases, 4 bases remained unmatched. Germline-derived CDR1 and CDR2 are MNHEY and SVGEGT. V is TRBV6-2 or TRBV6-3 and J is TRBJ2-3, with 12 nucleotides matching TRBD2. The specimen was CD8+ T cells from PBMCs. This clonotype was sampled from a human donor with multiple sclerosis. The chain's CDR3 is CASRWTSGTDTQYF. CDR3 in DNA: TGTGCCAGCAGATGGACTAGCGGGACCGATACGCAGTATTTT.